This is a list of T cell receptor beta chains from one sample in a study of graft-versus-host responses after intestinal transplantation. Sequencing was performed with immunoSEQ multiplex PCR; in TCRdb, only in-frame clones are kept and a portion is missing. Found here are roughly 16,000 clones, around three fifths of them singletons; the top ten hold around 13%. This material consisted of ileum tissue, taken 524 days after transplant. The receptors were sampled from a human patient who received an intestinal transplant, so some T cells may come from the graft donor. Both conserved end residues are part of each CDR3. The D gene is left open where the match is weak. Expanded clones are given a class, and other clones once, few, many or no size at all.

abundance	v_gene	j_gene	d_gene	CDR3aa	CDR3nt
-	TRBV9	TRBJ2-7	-	CASSVTIGGEQYF	TGTGCCAGCAGCGTGACTATAGGTGGGGAGCAGTACTTC
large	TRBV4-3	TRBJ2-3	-	CASSQDSGYTPDTQYF	TGCGCCAGCAGCCAAGACAGCGGGTATACACCAGATACGCAGTATTTT
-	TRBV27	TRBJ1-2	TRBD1	CASSWTGNYGYTF	TGTGCCAGCAGTTGGACAGGGAACTATGGCTACACCTTC
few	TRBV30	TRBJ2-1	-	CAWLPGGRYNEQFF	TGTGCCTGGTTGCCCGGGGGGCGGTACAATGAGCAGTTCTTC
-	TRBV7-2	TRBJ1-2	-	CASSFVNYGYTF	TGTGCCAGCAGCTTCGTCAACTATGGCTACACCTTC
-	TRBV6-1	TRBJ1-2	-	CASSEETGPNYGYTF	TGTGCCAGCAGCGAAGAGACAGGTCCTAACTATGGCTACACCTTC
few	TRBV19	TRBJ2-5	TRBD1	CASKGGGYQETQYF	TGTGCCAGTAAAGGGGGCGGGTACCAAGAGACCCAGTACTTC
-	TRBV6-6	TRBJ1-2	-	CASSRDAQGGYTF	TGTGCCAGCAGCCGGGACGCCCAGGGGGGCTACACCTTC
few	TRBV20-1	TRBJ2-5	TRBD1	CSATGGWEQYF	TGCAGTGCTACAGGGGGCTGGGAGCAGTACTTC
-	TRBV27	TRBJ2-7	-	CASRPGESSYEQYF	TGTGCCAGCAGACCGGGGGAGAGCTCCTACGAGCAGTACTTC
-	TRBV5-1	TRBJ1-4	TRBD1	CASSFGARTGNEKLFF	TGCGCCAGCAGCTTCGGGGCACGGACAGGGAATGAAAAACTGTTTTTT
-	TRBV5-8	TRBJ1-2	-	CASSRDSLAMGGYTF	TGTGCCAGCAGCCGAGACAGCTTAGCAATGGGTGGCTACACCTTC
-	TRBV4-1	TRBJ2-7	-	CASSLNTLSYEQYF	TGCGCCAGCAGCCTAAACACCCTCTCTTACGAGCAGTACTTC
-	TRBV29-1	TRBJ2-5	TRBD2	CSVGRETAETQYF	TGCAGCGTCGGGAGGGAAACGGCCGAGACCCAGTACTTC
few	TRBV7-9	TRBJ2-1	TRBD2	CASSPLLAGDNEQFF	TGTGCCAGCAGCCCCCTACTAGCGGGGGACAATGAGCAGTTCTTC
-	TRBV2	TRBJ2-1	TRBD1	CASTGQGISNEQFF	TGTGCCAGCACTGGACAGGGGATAAGTAATGAGCAGTTCTTC
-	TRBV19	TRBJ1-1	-	CASSLRANTEAFF	TGTGCCAGTAGCCTCAGGGCCAACACTGAAGCTTTCTTT
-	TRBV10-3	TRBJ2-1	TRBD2	CAISELAGGSSYNEQFF	TGTGCCATCAGTGAACTAGCGGGGGGCAGCTCCTACAATGAGCAGTTCTTC
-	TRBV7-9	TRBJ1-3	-	CASSGASRGNTIYF	TGTGCCAGCAGCGGGGCGTCGAGAGGAAACACCATATATTTT
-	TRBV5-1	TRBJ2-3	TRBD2	CASSSTLSGGAADTQYF	TGCGCCAGCAGCTCAACCCTTAGCGGGGGGGCAGCAGATACGCAGTATTTT
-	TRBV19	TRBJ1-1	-	CASSHLGGNGVRAFF	TGTGCCAGTAGTCACCTCGGGGGGAATGGGGTCCGAGCTTTCTTT
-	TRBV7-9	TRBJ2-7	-	CASSSPGTSPYEQYF	TGTGCCAGCAGCTCTCCCGGGACTTCCCCCTACGAGCAGTACTTC
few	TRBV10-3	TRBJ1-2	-	CAISEGNSNYGYTF	TGTGCCATCAGTGAAGGAAACAGTAACTATGGCTACACCTTC
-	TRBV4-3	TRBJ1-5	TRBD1	CASSQEAGQGLNQPQHF	TGCGCCAGCAGCCAAGAGGCGGGACAGGGACTCAATCAGCCCCAGCATTTT
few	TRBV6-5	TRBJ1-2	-	CASRGGNYGYTF	TGTGCCAGCAGGGGGGGGAACTATGGCTACACCTTC
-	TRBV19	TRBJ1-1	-	CASSIRAGAFF	TGTGCCAGTAGTATCAGGGCCGGAGCTTTCTTT
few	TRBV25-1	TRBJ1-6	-	CASSVSPGSLHF	TGTGCCAGCAGTGTTTCCCCGGGATCCCTCCACTTT